Sequencing of this T cell receptor beta chain was carried out in a study of T cells in narcolepsy. Sequencing used immunoSEQ multiplex PCR; TCRdb keeps in-frame clones, though not all of them. The repertoire holds about 24,000 clones, with 85% as singletons. The germline gives CDR1 KGHSH, CDR2 LQKENI. The germline V and J ends were trimmed by 6 bases and 4 bases, with 8 bases remaining between them. The CDR3 has 12 amino acids. Points from the study as a whole: In some patient and control memory CD4+ samples, autoreactive clones were absent. Comparing one patient's CSF and blood CD4+ clonotypes highlighted HCRT- and TRIB2-specific autoreactive clonotypes. Healthy controls reportedly lacked the autoreactive clonotypes serially found in patients' blood.

A remark on this clone: Antigen specificity is unknown.

This clonotype was sampled from a human donor in good health. The specimen was memory (CD45RA-) CD4+ T cells from blood. The chain combines TRBV18 with TRBJ2-3; no definite D call. The chain's CDR3 is CASSQVPDTQYF. The DNA of the CDR3 is TGTGCCAGCTCGCAAGTTCCAGATACGCAGTATTTT. Looking up the rest from reference TRBV18 and TRBJ2-3 gives the full variable domain: NAGVMQNPRHLVRRRGQEARLRCSPMKGHSHVYWYRQLPEEGLKFMVYLQKENIIDESGMPKERFSAEFPKEGPSILRIQQVVRGDSAAYFCASSQVPDTQYFGPGTRLTVL.